What follows are 21 T cell receptor beta chains derived from one specimen sequenced in a study of T cell changes during pregnancy in multiple sclerosis (dated by TCRdb to 2018 to 2020). To prepare the library, the immunoSEQ multiplex PCR assay was applied. Drawn from immuneACCESS, this table holds only the in-frame rearrangements with V and J called that TCRdb kept. Clones are partly lost; checked studies trace under half to an unresolved V gene and leave the rest unexplained. In this sample the table shows more than 35,000 clones, about 88% of which occur a single time. The ten biggest clones cover about 0.5% of the sample. Sequencing used CD4+ T cells from peripheral blood mononuclear cells, obtained in the first trimester of pregnancy. These receptors were obtained from a female donor with multiple sclerosis, enrolled in a pregnancy study.

The V call is TRBV15, the J call TRBJ1-5, with 11 nucleotides matching TRBD1. Germline CDR1 is LNHNV and CDR2 is YYDKDF (reference sequence). J was trimmed by 2 bases and V by 5 bases; bases with no gene match: 8. The CDR3 loop spans 17 amino acids. CDR3 protein: CATSRGDRGSRNQPQHF. The CDR3 region has the DNA TGTGCCACCAGCCGAGGGGACAGGGGGTCCCGCAATCAGCCCCAGCATTTT.

This clone was found a few times. This chain joins TRBV5-4 and TRBJ1-2, with D possibly TRBD1 on 6 matching bases. CDR3 length: 15 amino acids. Germline CDR1 and CDR2: SGHNT and YYREEE (reference sequence). The V end lost 4 bases, the J end lost 4 bases, and 17 bases lay between the germline ends. As DNA, the CDR3 is TGTGCCAGCAGCCCTGGACAGCTCCTTATCTATGGCTACACCTTC. Amino acids: CASSPGQLLIYGYTF. The full variable domain, with the rest looked up from reference TRBV5-4 and TRBJ1-2, is ETGVTQSPTHLIKTRGQQVTLRCSSQSGHNTVSWYQQALGQGPQFIFQYYREEENGRGNFPPRFSGLQFPNYSSELNVNALELDDSALYLCASSPGQLLIYGYTFGSGTRLTVV.

The chain uses TRBV28 and TRBJ1-1; possibly TRBD1 for D (6 bases). The CDR3 length is 17 residues. The V end lost 7 bases, the J end lost 1 base, and 22 bases lay between the germline ends. From germline, CDR1 is MDHEN and CDR2 SYDVKM. This chain's CDR3 is CASTTQGRSRPNTEAFF. CDR3 nucleotide sequence: TGTGCCAGCACTACCCAGGGGCGGTCCCGGCCGAACACTGAAGCTTTCTTT.

As regards this clone: The same CDR3 also results from other DNA sequences found in this sample. J is TRBJ2-5 and V is TRBV6-1, with D unclear. Per germline, CDR1 MNHNS and CDR2 SASEGT. Deletions cut 2 bases from V and 4 bases from J, with 5 bases between. The CDR3 runs to 12 residues. The chain's CDR3 is CASSETRETQYF. The CDR3 nucleotides read TGTGCCAGCAGTGAAACAAGAGAGACCCAGTACTTC.

The V gene is TRBV4-2, the J gene TRBJ2-7; TRBD1 is a possible D gene (6 bases). Germline CDR1 is LGHNA and CDR2 is YNFKEQ. The CDR3 has 17 residues. V was clipped by 1 base and J by 3 bases, with 19 bases between them. CDR3 DNA sequence: TGTGCCAGCAGCCAAGCCCCAGGGGCGGGCCTTATCTACGAGCAGTACTTC. Its protein is CASSQAPGAGLIYEQYF.

The chain is built from TRBV30 and TRBJ2-2; a possible D gene is TRBD1 (6 bases). Germline V gene data show CDR1 as GTSNPN and CDR2 as SVGIG (reference sequence). CDR3 length: 13 residues. Trimming left V 4 bases short and J 1 base short, with 7 bases between. CDR3 nucleotides: TGTGCCTGGAAGACAGGGAACACCGGGGAGCTGTTTTTT. It codes for CAWKTGNTGELFF.

This chain uses TRBV6-1 with TRBJ2-7; weak D call: TRBD1 (7 bases). Between the trimmed V and J ends, which lost 2 bases and 8 bases, there was a span of 16 bases. The CDR3 totals 14 residues. Germline V gene lookup returns CDR1 MNHNS and CDR2 SASEGT. The CDR3 nucleotides read TGTGCCAGCAGTGAATCCCAGGGGGGCGTGCAGCAGTACTTC. As protein: CASSESQGGVQQYF.

The V and J genes are TRBV5-1 and TRBJ2-2; 8 nucleotides line up with TRBD2. Trimming at V came to 0 bases and at J to 0 bases, leaving 7 bases not matched to a gene. Germline V gene sequence: CDR1 SGHRS, CDR2 YFSETQ. This CDR3 has 18 amino acids. The CDR3 nucleotides read TGCGCCAGCAGCTTGGAGGGCGGGAGGCGACCGAACACCGGGGAGCTGTTTTTT. This codes for CASSLEGGRRPNTGELFF.

The gene calls are TRBV28 and TRBJ1-2, with 7 bases matching TRBD1. With 3 bases clipped from V and 5 bases from J, the junction kept 3 bases outside the gene matches. This CDR3 is 13 amino acids long. Germline lookup yields CDR1 MDHEN and CDR2 SYDVKM. CDR3 region: CASSFTGVYGYTF. CDR3 in DNA: TGTGCCAGCAGTTTCACAGGGGTTTATGGCTACACCTTC.

The chain couples TRBV7-8 to TRBJ1-1; D gene unclear. Germline-derived CDR1 and CDR2 are SGHVS and FQNEAQ. The CDR3 length is 16 residues. The germline V and J ends were trimmed by 1 base and 5 bases, with 17 bases remaining between them. The CDR3 DNA follows: TGTGCCAGCAGCTTAGGCGTTACTCCTCCGGGGACTGAAGCTTTCTTT. This codes for CASSLGVTPPGTEAFF. The full variable domain, with the rest looked up from reference TRBV7-8 and TRBJ1-1, is GAGVSQSPRYKVAKRGQDVALRCDPISGHVSLFWYQQALGQGPEFLTYFQNEAQLDKSGLPSDRFFAERPEGSVSTLKIQRTQQEDSAVYLCASSLGVTPPGTEAFFGQGTRLTVV.

The CDR3 sequence is CASSLAYQGNTGELFF. In DNA, the CDR3 is TGTGCCAGCAGCTTGGCGTATCAGGGGAACACCGGGGAGCTGTTTTTT. The J gene is TRBJ2-2, the V gene TRBV5-4, with a weak D call TRBD1 (5 bases). This CDR3 has 16 amino acids. Germline values: CDR1 SGHNT, CDR2 YYREEE (reference sequence). V lost 0 bases to trimming and J lost 1 base, with 10 bases between them.

J is TRBJ2-4 and V is TRBV11-2, with a weak D call TRBD1 (5 bases). Germline V gives CDR1 SGHAT, CDR2 FQNNGV. V was clipped by 1 base and J by 7 bases, with 11 bases between them. The CDR3 covers 14 residues. The CDR3 DNA reads as TGTGCCAGCAGCTTAGCCAGGGTCGGGAACATTCAGTACTTC. Protein sequence: CASSLARVGNIQYF.

The chain has TRBV10-3 and TRBJ2-3; D might be TRBD2 (6 bases). V lost 8 bases, J lost 0 bases, and 9 bases lay in between. Germline CDR1 reads ENHRY; CDR2 reads SYGVKD. This CDR3 is built from 13 residues. The CDR3 sequence is CAIGRESTDTQYF. For the CDR3, the DNA is TGTGCCATCGGTCGGGAGAGCACAGATACGCAGTATTTT.

The V call is TRBV19, the J call TRBJ1-2; 9 bases align to TRBD1. Germline CDR1 reads LNHDA; CDR2 reads SQIVND (reference sequence). The length of the CDR3 is 16 residues. Trimming removed 3 bases from V and 7 bases from J; junction bases left unmatched: 12. Written as DNA, the CDR3 is TGTGCCAGTAGTATGAGAACCGGGACAGGGTTTTCTGGCTACACCTTC. This encodes CASSMRTGTGFSGYTF.

The gene calls are TRBV7-9 and TRBJ2-1; D perhaps matches TRBD1 (5 bases). V lost 6 bases to trimming and J lost 4 bases, with 13 bases between them. The CDR3 has 14 residues. Germline lookup yields CDR1 SEHNR and CDR2 FQNEAQ (reference sequence). For the CDR3, the DNA is TGTGCCAGCAGACTTGATCAGGGTTACAATGAGCAGTTCTTC. Translating it yields CASRLDQGYNEQFF.

V gene TRBV2 combines with J gene TRBJ1-5; TRBD1 is a possible D gene (6 bases). The CDR3 is 15 residues long. The germline gives CDR1 SNHLY, CDR2 FYNNEI. Trimming removed 2 bases at V and 6 bases at J, with 14 bases between. CDR3 sequence: CASSEISGVGQPQHF. CDR3 in DNA: TGTGCCAGCAGTGAAATATCAGGGGTGGGTCAGCCCCAGCATTTT.

The gene calls are TRBV5-1 and TRBJ2-5; TRBD2 agrees at 8 bases. The CDR3 runs 16 residues. Looked up from germline, CDR1 is SGHRS and CDR2 is YFSETQ. V gave up 1 base and J gave up 7 bases; unmatched junction bases: 12. CDR3 amino acids: CASSLRASGLQGTQYF. The CDR3 region has the DNA TGCGCCAGCAGCTTGAGAGCTAGCGGGCTCCAGGGGACCCAGTACTTC.

The CDR3 is CASMGQGAGNEQFF. CDR3 sequence (DNA): TGTGCCAGCATGGGACAGGGGGCGGGAAATGAGCAGTTCTTC. The V and J genes are TRBV5-4 and TRBJ2-1; TRBD1 agrees at 12 bases. This CDR3 is 14 amino acids long. Unmatched junction bases numbered 5, after V lost 6 bases and J lost 7 bases. Per the germline V gene, CDR1 is SGHNT and CDR2 is YYREEE (reference sequence).

This clone came up once. This rearrangement joins TRBV5-6 to TRBJ2-4; D gene ambiguous. The CDR3 covers 14 residues. V lost 6 bases and J 0 bases, leaving 10 bases between the germline ends. CDR1 SGHDT and CDR2 YYEEEE come from the germline V gene. CDR3 residues: CASTETLAKNIQYF. The CDR3 DNA reads TGTGCCAGCACCGAGACACTAGCCAAAAACATTCAGTACTTC.

The gene calls are TRBV18 and TRBJ1-1, with TRBD1 identical over 7 bases. The germline V gene encodes CDR1 KGHSH and CDR2 LQKENI. V gave up 2 bases and J gave up 3 bases; unmatched junction bases: 0. There are 13 residues in the CDR3. CDR3 region: CASSPGTDTEAFF. Written as DNA, the CDR3 is TGTGCCAGCTCACCAGGGACAGACACTGAAGCTTTCTTT.

The chain has TRBV10-3 and TRBJ1-2, with TRBD1 identical over 8 bases. V dropped 2 bases and J dropped 7; count of bases not matched to a gene: 3. Germline loops: CDR1 ENHRY, CDR2 SYGVKD. This CDR3 is built from 13 residues. The CDR3 DNA is TGTGCCATCAGTGAGCAGGGGGCGGGTGGCTACACCTTC. Translated: CAISEQGAGGYTF.